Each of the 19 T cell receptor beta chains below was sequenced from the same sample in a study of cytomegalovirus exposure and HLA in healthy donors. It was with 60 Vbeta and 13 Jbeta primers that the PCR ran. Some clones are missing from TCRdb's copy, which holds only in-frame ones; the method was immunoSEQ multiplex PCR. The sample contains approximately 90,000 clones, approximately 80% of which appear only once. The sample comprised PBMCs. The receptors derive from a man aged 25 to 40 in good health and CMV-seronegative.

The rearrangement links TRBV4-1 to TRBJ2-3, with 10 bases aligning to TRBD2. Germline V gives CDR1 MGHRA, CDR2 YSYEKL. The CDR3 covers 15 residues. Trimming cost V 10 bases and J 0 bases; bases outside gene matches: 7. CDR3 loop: CATARTSGSTDTQYF. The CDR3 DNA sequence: TGCGCCACCGCTCGGACTAGCGGAAGCACAGATACGCAGTATTTT.

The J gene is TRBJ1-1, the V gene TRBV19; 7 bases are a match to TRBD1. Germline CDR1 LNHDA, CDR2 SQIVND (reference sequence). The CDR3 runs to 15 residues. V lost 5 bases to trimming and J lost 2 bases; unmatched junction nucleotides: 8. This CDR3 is CASSPLDRVNTEAFF. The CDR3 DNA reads TGTGCCAGTAGTCCCCTAGACAGGGTCAACACTGAAGCTTTCTTT. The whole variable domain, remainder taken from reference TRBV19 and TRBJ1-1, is DGGITQSPKYLFRKEGQNVTLSCEQNLNHDAMYWYRQDPGQGLRLIYYSQIVNDFQKGDIAEGYSVSREKKESFPLTVTSAQKNPTAFYLCASSPLDRVNTEAFFGQGTRLTVV.

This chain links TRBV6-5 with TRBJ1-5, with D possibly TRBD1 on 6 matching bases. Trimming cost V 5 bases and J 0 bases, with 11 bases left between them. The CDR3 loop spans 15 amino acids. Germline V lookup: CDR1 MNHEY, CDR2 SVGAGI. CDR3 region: CASSRSQGSNQPQHF. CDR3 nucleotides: TGTGCCAGCAGTCGTTCACAGGGTAGCAATCAGCCCCAGCATTTT.

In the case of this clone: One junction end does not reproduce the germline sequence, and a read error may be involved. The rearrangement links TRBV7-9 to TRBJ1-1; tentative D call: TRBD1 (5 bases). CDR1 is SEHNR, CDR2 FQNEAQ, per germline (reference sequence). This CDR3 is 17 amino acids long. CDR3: CSSSLEGRRQGNTEAFF. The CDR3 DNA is TGTTCCAGCAGCTTAGAGGGTAGGCGGCAGGGGAACACTGAAGCTTTCTTT.

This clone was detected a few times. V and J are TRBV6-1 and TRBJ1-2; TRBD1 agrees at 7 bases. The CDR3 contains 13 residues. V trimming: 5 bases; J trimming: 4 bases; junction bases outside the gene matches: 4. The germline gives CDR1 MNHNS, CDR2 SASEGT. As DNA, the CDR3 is TGTGCCAGCAGTTATAGGGACAGCTATGGCTACACCTTC. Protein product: CASSYRDSYGYTF.

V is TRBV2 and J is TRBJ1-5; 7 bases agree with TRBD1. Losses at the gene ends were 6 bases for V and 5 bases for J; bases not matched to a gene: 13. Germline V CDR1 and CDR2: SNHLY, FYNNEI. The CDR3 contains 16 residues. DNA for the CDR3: TGTGCCAGCAGCGATACCCGGGACAGACCTGATCAGCCCCAGCATTTT. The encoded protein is CASSDTRDRPDQPQHF.

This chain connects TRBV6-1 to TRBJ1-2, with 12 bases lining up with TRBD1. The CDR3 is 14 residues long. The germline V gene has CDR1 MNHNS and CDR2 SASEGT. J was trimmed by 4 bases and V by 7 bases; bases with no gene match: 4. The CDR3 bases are TGTGCCAGCACCGCGGGACAGGGGGCCTATGGCTACACCTTC. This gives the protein CASTAGQGAYGYTF.

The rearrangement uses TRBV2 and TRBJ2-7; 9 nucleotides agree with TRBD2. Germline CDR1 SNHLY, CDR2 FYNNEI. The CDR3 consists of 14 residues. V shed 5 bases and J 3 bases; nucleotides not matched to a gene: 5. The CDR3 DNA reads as TGTGCCAGCAGTAATAGCGGGAGTCGCTACGAGCAGTACTTC. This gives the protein CASSNSGSRYEQYF.

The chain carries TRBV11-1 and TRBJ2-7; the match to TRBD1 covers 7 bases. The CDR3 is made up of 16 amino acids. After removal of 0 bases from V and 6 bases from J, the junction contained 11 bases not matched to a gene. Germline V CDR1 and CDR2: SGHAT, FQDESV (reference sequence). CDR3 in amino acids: CASSLARRQGISEQYF. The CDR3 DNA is TGTGCCAGCAGCTTAGCCCGACGACAGGGTATTAGCGAGCAGTACTTC.

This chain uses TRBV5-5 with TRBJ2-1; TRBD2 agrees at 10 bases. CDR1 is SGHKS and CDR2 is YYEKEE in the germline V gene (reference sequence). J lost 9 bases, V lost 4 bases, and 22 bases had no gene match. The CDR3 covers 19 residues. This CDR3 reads CASSGRAGALAGDNGEQFF. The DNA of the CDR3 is TGTGCCAGCAGCGGGCGGGCAGGGGCCCTAGCGGGAGACAATGGTGAGCAGTTCTTC.

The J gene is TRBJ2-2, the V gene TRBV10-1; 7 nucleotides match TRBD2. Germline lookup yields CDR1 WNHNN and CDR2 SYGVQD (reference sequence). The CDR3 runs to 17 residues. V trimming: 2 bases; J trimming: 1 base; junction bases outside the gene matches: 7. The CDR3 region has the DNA TGCGCCAGCAGTGAGACCCGACTAGCAGAGAACACCGGGGAGCTGTTTTTT. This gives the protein CASSETRLAENTGELFF.

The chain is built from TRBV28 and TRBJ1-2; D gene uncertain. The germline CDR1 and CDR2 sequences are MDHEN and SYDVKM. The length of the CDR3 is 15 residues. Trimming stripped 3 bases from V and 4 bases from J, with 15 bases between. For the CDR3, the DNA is TGTGCCAGCAGTTTTTACCGGGGTCGGCCCTATGGCTACACCTTC. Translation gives CASSFYRGRPYGYTF.

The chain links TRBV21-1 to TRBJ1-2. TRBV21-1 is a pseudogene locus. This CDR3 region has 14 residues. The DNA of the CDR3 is TGTGCCAGCAGCAAACCCCCCGGGGACTATGGCTACACCTTC. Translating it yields CASSKPPGDYGYTF.

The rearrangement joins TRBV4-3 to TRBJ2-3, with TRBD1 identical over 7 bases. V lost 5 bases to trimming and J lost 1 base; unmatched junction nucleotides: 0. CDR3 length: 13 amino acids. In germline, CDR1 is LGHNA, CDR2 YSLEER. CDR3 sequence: CASSDRGTDTQYF. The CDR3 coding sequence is TGCGCCAGCAGCGACAGGGGCACAGATACGCAGTATTTT.

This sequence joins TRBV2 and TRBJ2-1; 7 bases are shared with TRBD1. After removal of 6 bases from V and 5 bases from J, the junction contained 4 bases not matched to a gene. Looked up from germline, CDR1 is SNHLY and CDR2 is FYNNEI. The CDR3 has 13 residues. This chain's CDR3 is CASSGTVNNEQFF. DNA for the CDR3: TGTGCCAGCAGCGGGACAGTCAACAATGAGCAGTTCTTC.

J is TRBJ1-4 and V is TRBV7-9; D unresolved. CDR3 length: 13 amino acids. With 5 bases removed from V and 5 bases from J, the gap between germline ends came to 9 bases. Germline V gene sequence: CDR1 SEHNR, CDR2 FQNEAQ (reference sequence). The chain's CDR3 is CASSPQLNEKLFF. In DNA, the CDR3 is TGTGCCAGCAGCCCCCAGTTAAATGAAAAACTGTTTTTT.

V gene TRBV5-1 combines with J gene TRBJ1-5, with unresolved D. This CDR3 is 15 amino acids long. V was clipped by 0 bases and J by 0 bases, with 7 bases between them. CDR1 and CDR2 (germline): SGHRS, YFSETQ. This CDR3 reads CASSLDNHSNQPQHF. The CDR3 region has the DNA TGCGCCAGCAGCTTGGACAATCATAGCAATCAGCCCCAGCATTTT.

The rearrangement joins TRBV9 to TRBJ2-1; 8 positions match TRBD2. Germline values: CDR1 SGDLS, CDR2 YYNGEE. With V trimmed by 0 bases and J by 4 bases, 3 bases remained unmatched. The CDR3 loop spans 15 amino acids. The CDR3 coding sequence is TGTGCCAGCAGCGTAGGGGCGGGGGGATACAATGAGCAGTTCTTC. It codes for CASSVGAGGYNEQFF.

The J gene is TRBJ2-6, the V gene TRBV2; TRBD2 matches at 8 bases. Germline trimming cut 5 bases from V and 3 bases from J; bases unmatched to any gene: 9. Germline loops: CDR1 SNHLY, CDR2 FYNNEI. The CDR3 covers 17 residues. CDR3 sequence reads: CASSFDGLAGGANVLTF. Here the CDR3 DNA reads TGTGCCAGCAGTTTTGATGGACTAGCCGGTGGGGCCAACGTCCTGACTTTC. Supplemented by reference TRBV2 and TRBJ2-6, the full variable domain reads EPEVTQTPSHQVTQMGQEVILRCVPISNHLYFYWYRQILGQKVEFLVSFYNNEISEKSEIFDDQFSVERPDGSNFTLKIRSTKLEDSAMYFCASSFDGLAGGANVLTFGAGSRLTVL.